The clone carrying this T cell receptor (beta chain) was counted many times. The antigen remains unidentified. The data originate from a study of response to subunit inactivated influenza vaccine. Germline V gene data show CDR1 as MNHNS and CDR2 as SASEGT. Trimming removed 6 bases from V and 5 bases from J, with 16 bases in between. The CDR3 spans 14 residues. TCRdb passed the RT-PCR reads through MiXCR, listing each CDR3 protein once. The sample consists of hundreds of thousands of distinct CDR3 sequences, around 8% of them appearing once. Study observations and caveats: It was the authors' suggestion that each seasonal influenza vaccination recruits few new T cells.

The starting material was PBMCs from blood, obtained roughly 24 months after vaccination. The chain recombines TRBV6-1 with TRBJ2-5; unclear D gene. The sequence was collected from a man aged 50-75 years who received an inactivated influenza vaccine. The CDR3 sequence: CASSLLGGTETQYF. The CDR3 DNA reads TGTGCCAGCAGCCTGCTTGGCGGTACGGAGACCCAGTACTTC.